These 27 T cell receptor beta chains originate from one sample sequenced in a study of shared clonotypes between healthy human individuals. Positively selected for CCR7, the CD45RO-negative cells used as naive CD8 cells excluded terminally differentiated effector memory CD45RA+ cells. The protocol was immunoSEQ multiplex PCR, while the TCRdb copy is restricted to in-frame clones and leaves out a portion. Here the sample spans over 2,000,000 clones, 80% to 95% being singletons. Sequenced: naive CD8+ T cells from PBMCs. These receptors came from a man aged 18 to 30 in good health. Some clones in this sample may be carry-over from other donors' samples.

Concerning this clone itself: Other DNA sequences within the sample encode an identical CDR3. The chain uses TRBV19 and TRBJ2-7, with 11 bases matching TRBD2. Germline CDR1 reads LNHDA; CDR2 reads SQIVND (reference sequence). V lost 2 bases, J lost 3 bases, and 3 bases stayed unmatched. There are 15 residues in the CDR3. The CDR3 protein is CASSISSGRIYEQYF. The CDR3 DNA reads TGTGCCAGTAGTATATCTAGCGGGAGGATCTACGAGCAGTACTTC.

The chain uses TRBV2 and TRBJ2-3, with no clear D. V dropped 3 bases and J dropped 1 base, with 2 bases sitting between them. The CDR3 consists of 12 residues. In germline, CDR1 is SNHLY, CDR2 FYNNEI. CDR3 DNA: TGTGCCAGCAGTGAGGGCACAGATACGCAGTATTTT. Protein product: CASSEGTDTQYF.

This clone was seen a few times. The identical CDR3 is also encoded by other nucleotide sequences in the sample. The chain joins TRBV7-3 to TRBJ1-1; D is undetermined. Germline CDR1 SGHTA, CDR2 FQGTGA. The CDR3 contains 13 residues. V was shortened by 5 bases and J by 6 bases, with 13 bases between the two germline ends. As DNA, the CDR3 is TGTGCCAGCAGCCTAGATCGAGGCGCTGAAGCTTTCTTT. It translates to CASSLDRGAEAFF.

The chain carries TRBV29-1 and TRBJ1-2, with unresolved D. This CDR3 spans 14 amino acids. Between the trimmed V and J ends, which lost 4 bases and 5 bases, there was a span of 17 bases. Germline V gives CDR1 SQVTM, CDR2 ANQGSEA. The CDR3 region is CSVVAGRPVYGYTF. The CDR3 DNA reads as TGCAGCGTTGTGGCAGGCAGGCCCGTTTATGGCTACACCTTC.

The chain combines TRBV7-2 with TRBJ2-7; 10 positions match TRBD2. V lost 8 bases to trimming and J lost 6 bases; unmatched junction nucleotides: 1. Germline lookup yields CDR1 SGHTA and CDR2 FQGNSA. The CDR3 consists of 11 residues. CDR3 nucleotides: TGTGCCAGCGGGACTAGCGCCGAGCAGTACTTC. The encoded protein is CASGTSAEQYF.

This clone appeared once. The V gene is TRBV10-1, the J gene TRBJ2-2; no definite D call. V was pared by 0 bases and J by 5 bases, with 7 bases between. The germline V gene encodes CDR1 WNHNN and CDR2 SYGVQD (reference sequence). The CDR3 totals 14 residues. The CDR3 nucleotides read TGCGCCAGCAGTGAGTCCCCCCAAACCGGGGAGCTGTTTTTT. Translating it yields CASSESPQTGELFF.

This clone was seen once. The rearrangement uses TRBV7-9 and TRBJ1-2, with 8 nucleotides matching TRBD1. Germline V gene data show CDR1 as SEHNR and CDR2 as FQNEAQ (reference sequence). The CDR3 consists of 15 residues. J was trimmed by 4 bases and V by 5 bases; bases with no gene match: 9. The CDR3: CASSPPTGAAYGYTF. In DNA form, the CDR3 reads TGTGCCAGCAGCCCTCCGACAGGGGCGGCCTATGGCTACACCTTC.

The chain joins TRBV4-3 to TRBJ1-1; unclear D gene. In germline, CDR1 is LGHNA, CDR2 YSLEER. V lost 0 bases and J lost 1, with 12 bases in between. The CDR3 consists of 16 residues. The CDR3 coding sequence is TGCGCCAGCAGCCAAGATGCGGCGGCAGCGAACACTGAAGCTTTCTTT. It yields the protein CASSQDAAAANTEAFF.

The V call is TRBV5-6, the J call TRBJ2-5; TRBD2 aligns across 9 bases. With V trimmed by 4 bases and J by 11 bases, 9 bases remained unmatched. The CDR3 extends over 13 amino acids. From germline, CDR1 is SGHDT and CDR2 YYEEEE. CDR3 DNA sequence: TGTGCCAGCAGCACTGGACTAGCGTGGGAGCAGTACTTC. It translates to CASSTGLAWEQYF.

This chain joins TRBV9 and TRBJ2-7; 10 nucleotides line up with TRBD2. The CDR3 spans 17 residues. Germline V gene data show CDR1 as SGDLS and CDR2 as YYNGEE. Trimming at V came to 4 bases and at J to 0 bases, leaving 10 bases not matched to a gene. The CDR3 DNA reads TGTGCCAGCAGCCAGGGCTTCACTAGCGGGGCCTCCTACGAGCAGTACTTC. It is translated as CASSQGFTSGASYEQYF. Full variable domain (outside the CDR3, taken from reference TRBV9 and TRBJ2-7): DSGVTQTPKHLITATGQRVTLRCSPRSGDLSVYWYQQSLDQGLQFLIQYYNGEERAKGNILERFSAQQFPDLHSELNLSSLELGDSALYFCASSQGFTSGASYEQYFGPGTRLTVT.

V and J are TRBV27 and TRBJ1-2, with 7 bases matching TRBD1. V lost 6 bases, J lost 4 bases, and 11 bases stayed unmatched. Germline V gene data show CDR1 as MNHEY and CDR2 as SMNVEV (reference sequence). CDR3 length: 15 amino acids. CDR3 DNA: TGTGCCAGCAGCCCGGACAGGAGGGTCCGCTATGGCTACACCTTC. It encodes CASSPDRRVRYGYTF.

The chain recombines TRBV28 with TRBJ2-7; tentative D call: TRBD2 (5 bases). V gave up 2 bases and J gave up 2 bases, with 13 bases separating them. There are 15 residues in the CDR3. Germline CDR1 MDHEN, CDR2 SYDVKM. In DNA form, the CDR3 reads TGTGCCAGCAGTTTAGGGTATACCGGGACCTACGAGCAGTACTTC. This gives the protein CASSLGYTGTYEQYF.

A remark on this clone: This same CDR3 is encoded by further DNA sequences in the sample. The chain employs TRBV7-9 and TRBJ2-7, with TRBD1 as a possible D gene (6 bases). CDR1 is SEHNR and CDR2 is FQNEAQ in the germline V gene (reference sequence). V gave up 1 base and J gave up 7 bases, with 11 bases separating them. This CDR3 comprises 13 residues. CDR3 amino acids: CASSLDRVGEQYF. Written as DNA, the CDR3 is TGTGCCAGCAGCTTAGACAGGGTGGGTGAGCAGTACTTC.

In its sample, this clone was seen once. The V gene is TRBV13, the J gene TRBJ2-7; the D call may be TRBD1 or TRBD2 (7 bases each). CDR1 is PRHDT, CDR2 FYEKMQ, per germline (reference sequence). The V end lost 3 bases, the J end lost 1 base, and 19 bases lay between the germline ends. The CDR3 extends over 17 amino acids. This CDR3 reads CASSLAGVSDRSYEQYF. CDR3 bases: TGTGCCAGCAGCTTGGCGGGGGTCTCGGACAGGTCCTACGAGCAGTACTTC.

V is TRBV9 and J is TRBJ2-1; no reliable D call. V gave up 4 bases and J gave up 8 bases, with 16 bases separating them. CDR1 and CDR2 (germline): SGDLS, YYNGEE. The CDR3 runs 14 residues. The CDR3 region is CASSSLLRGDEQFF. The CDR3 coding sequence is TGTGCCAGCAGCTCCCTACTTCGAGGAGATGAGCAGTTCTTC.

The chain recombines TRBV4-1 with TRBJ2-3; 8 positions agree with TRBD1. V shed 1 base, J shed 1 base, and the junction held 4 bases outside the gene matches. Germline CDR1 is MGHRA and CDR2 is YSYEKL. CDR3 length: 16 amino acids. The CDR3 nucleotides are TGCGCCAGCAGCCAAGTCCCGGGACAGGGCACAGATACGCAGTATTTT. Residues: CASSQVPGQGTDTQYF.

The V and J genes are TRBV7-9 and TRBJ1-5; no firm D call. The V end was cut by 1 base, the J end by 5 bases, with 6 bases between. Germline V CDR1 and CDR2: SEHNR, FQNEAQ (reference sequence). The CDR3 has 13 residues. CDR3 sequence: CASSLGADQPQHF. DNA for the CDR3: TGTGCCAGCAGCTTAGGGGCAGATCAGCCCCAGCATTTT.

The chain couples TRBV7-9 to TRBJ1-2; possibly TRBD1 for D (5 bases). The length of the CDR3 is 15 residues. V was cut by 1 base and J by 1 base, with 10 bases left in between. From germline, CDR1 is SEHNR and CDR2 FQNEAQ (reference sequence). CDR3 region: CASSLGGGLNYGYTF. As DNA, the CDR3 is TGTGCCAGCAGCTTAGGGGGCGGCCTTAACTATGGCTACACCTTC. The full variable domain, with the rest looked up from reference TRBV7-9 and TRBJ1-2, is DTGVSQNPRHKITKRGQNVTFRCDPISEHNRLYWYRQTLGQGPEFLTYFQNEAQLEKSRLLSDRFSAERPKGSFSTLEIQRTEQGDSAMYLCASSLGGGLNYGYTFGSGTRLTVV.

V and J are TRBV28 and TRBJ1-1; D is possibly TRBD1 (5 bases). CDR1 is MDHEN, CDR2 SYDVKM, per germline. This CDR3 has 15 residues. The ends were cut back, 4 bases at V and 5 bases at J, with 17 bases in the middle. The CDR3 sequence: CASSWRRRVGTEAFF. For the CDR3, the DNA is TGTGCCAGCAGTTGGAGGCGCAGGGTGGGGACTGAAGCTTTCTTT. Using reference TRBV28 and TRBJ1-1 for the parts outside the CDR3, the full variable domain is DVKVTQSSRYLVKRTGEKVFLECVQDMDHENMFWYRQDPGLGLRLIYFSYDVKMKEKGDIPEGYSVSREKKERFSLILESASTNQTSMYLCASSWRRRVGTEAFFGQGTRLTVV.

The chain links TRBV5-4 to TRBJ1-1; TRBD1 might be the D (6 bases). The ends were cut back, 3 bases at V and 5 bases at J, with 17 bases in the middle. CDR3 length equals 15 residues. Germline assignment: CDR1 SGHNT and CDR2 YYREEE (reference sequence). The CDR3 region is CASSYGVQGGTEAFF. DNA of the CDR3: TGTGCCAGCAGCTATGGAGTACAGGGAGGGACTGAAGCTTTCTTT. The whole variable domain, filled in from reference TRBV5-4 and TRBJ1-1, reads ETGVTQSPTHLIKTRGQQVTLRCSSQSGHNTVSWYQQALGQGPQFIFQYYREEENGRGNFPPRFSGLQFPNYSSELNVNALELDDSALYLCASSYGVQGGTEAFFGQGTRLTVV.

The CDR3 DNA reads TGCGCCAGCAGCATTACTGGACCGTCGCCCGACGAGCAGTACTTC. Residues: CASSITGPSPDEQYF. The rearrangement joins TRBV5-1 to TRBJ2-5, with unresolved D. The J call may be wrong; the DNA end is better matched by TRBJ2-7. This CDR3 has 15 residues. Germline values: CDR1 SGHRS, CDR2 YFSETQ.

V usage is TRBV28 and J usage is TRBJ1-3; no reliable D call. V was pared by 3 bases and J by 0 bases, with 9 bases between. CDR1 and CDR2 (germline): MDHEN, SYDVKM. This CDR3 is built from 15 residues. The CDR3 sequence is CASSFSSISGNTIYF. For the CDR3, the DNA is TGTGCCAGCAGTTTTTCGAGTATCTCTGGAAACACCATATATTTT.

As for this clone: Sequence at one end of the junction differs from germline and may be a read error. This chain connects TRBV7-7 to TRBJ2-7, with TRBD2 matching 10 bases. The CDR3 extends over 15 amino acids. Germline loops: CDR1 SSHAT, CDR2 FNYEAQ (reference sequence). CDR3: CASSSGLAASSEQYF. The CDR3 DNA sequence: TGTGCCAGCAGCTCCGGACTAGCGGCCTCCTCCGAGCAGTACTTC.

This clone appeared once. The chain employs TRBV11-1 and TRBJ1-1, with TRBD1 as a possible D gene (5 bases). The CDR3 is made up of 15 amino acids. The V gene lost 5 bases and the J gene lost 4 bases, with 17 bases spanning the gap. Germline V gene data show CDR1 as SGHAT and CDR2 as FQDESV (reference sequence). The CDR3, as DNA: TGTGCCAGCAGCCCCTCCCGGGGGGTTGCCACTGAAGCTTTCTTT. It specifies CASSPSRGVATEAFF.

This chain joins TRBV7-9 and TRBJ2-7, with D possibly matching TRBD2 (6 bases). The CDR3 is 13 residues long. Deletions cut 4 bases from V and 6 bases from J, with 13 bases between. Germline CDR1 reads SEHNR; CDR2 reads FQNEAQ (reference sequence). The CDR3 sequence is CASSSGDAAEQYF. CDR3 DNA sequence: TGTGCCAGCAGCTCGGGGGACGCTGCCGAGCAGTACTTC.

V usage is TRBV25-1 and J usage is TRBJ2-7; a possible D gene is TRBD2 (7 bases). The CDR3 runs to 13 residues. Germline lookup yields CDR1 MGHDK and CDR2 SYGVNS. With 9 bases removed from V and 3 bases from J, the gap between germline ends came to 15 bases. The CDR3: CASSMRGGYEQYF. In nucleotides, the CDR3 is TGTGCCAGTTCGATGAGGGGGGGCTACGAGCAGTACTTC.

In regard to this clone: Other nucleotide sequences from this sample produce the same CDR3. CDR3 residues: CASSPGRDTQYF. The DNA for the CDR3 is TGTGCCAGCAGCCCAGGAAGAGATACGCAGTATTTT. V usage is TRBV7-9 and J usage is TRBJ2-3; no clear D gene. Germline V CDR1 and CDR2: SEHNR, FQNEAQ (reference sequence). V was trimmed by 5 bases and J by 5 bases, leaving 8 bases between them. This CDR3 contains 12 residues.